This T cell receptor beta chain was captured in a study of blood T cells in healthy people across ages. This clonotype was picked up a small number of times. It was with a sample-barcoded 5' primer and a J-beta primer mix that a second PCR of about 6 to 11 cycles was run. TCRdb passed the 5' RACE reads through MiXCR, listing each CDR3 protein once. The table lists about 720,000 distinct CDR3 sequences, about a fifth of them singletons, with approximately 20% in the top ten. Sequenced material: blood. The sequence came from a man between 65 and 85 years old in good health.

Here the CDR3 DNA reads TGTGCCAGCAGCTTAGGTACTAGCCGGGCGACCCAGTACTTC. Encoded protein: CASSLGTSRATQYF. The chain is built from TRBV7-6 and TRBJ2-5; D might be TRBD2 (6 bases). Germline V CDR1 and CDR2: SGHVS, FNYEAQ. V gave up 1 base and J gave up 7 bases, with 13 bases separating them. The CDR3 spans 14 residues.